The clone carrying this T cell receptor beta chain has only a few counts. This sample is part of a study of blood T cell repertoires in COVID-19. Study-level background: Sites across the United States, Italy and Spain contributed samples from acute and convalescent COVID-19. The analysed material was cDNA or gDNA that came from T cells, B-cell-depleted T cells, or PBMCs.

Trimming took 1 base from V and 7 from J; bases not matched to a gene: 5. The CDR3 has 15 amino acids. Germline assignment: CDR1 SQVTM and CDR2 ANQGSEA. As handled by the study authors: How many nucleated cells were present was estimated from reference gene primer amplification. This table comes from immunoSEQ multiplex PCR, and its TCRdb copy is limited to in-frame clones, with some not included. Clonal size and the V and J genes are those of that table, whereas D and trimming came from the DNA. This sample has over 350,000 clones, with 86% found just once. The TCR sequence derives from a woman aged 25 to 39 with active or convalescent COVID-19. This chain links TRBV29-1 with TRBJ1-4; TRBD1 matches at 11 bases. The sequenced sample consisted of peripheral blood. This CDR3 is CSVEARTGGGEKLFF. CDR3 nucleotide sequence: TGCAGCGTTGAAGCACGGACAGGGGGCGGTGAAAAACTGTTTTTT.